The rows below give T cell receptor beta chains drawn from one sample of a study of glioma-infiltrating T cells after dendritic cell vaccination. Measured with immunoSEQ multiplex PCR; TCRdb has only the in-frame clones, and not every one. This table holds more than 70,000 clones, roughly 91% found once. Specimen: blood, collected after dendritic cell vaccination. These receptors all come from a human donor with glioblastoma. CDR3s include the opening cysteine and the closing phenylalanine or tryptophan. A D gene is named only where the DNA matches it firmly. Where a row states a size, it is once, few, many or the class of an expanded clone; other rows omit it.

clone size	J gene	V gene	D gene	CDR3 protein	CDR3 DNA
NA	TRBJ2-1	TRBV10-3	TRBD2	CAIREGLAGGITYNEQFF	TGTGCCATCAGGGAGGGACTAGCGGGGGGGATTACCTACAATGAGCAGTTCTTC
once	TRBJ1-6	TRBV18	TRBD1	CASSPQGQGNSPLHF	TGTGCCAGCTCACCCCAGGGACAGGGCAATTCACCCCTCCACTTT
NA	TRBJ2-2	TRBV5-1	TRBD2	CASSRGGGTGELFF	TGCGCCAGCAGCCGGGGGGGAGGCACCGGGGAGCTGTTTTTT
NA	TRBJ2-1	TRBV5-1	TRBD2	CASSPGTSGSKSYNEQFF	TGCGCCAGCAGCCCCGGGACTAGCGGGAGTAAATCCTACAATGAGCAGTTCTTC
once	TRBJ1-5	TRBV6-5	NA	CASSYSWQGNQPQHF	TGTGCCAGCAGTTACTCGTGGCAGGGTAATCAGCCCCAGCATTTT
NA	TRBJ1-5	TRBV28	TRBD1	CASSRDRGNQPQHF	TGTGCCAGCAGCCGGGACAGGGGGAATCAGCCCCAGCATTTT
NA	TRBJ2-3	TRBV29-1	TRBD1	CSVVTGGTDTQYF	TGCAGCGTTGTCACAGGGGGCACAGATACGCAGTATTTT
NA	TRBJ2-5	TRBV7-9	TRBD1	CASSFSDRGRGETQYF	TGTGCCAGCAGTTTCTCGGACAGGGGGCGGGGAGAGACCCAGTACTTC
NA	TRBJ1-1	TRBV4-3	TRBD1	CASSQDLNRGLVTEAFF	TGCGCCAGCAGCCAAGATTTAAACAGGGGGTTGGTCACTGAAGCTTTCTTT
NA	TRBJ2-7	TRBV15	TRBD1	CATPGQGTSSYEQYF	TGTGCCACCCCAGGACAGGGTACCTCCTCCTACGAGCAGTACTTC
NA	TRBJ1-5	TRBV6-5	TRBD1	CASSYGGTGGNQPQHF	TGTGCCAGCAGTTACGGAGGGACAGGTGGAAATCAGCCCCAGCATTTT
once	TRBJ2-7	TRBV7-9	TRBD1	CASSELTGSSYEQYF	TGTGCCAGCAGCGAACTGACAGGGAGCTCCTACGAGCAGTACTTC
few	TRBJ2-1	TRBV7-8	TRBD2	CASSSGLADNEQFF	TGTGCCAGCAGCTCGGGACTAGCGGACAATGAGCAGTTCTTC
NA	TRBJ2-1	TRBV7-8	NA	CASSFGRGQSYNEQFF	TGTGCCAGCAGCTTCGGGAGAGGACAAAGCTACAATGAGCAGTTCTTC
NA	TRBJ2-7	TRBV7-2	TRBD1	CASSSPGQGFRSYEQYF	TGTGCCAGCAGCTCGCCGGGACAGGGATTTCGGTCCTACGAGCAGTACTTC
NA	TRBJ2-7	TRBV4-1	TRBD1	CASSPPQGVYEQYF	TGCGCCAGCAGCCCCCCCCAGGGGGTCTACGAGCAGTACTTC
NA	TRBJ2-7	TRBV7-2	NA	CASSLVLRGSYEQYF	TGTGCCAGCAGCTTAGTTCTCCGAGGGAGTTACGAGCAGTACTTC
NA	TRBJ1-6	TRBV7-8	TRBD1	CASIAGTGYNSPLHF	TGTGCCAGCATCGCCGGGACAGGGTATAATTCACCCCTCCACTTT
NA	TRBJ1-1	TRBV5-5	TRBD1	CASSSSGGWAEAFF	TGTGCCAGCAGCTCCTCAGGGGGTTGGGCTGAAGCTTTCTTT
NA	TRBJ2-2	TRBV7-9	NA	CASSPRGAGHTGELFF	TGTGCCAGCAGCCCCCGTGGGGCAGGGCACACCGGGGAGCTGTTTTTT
NA	TRBJ1-1	TRBV4-1	TRBD1	CASSQITGTGSAFF	TGCGCCAGCAGCCAAATTACCGGGACAGGGTCTGCTTTCTTT
NA	TRBJ2-5	TRBV5-1	NA	CASSRGLQETQYF	TGCGCCAGCAGCAGGGGACTTCAAGAGACCCAGTACTTC
NA	TRBJ1-1	TRBV7-2	TRBD1	CASSLDRVRTEAFF	TGTGCCAGCAGCCTCGACAGGGTTCGGACTGAAGCTTTCTTT
NA	TRBJ2-6	TRBV19	NA	CASSIGGALGANVLTF	TGTGCCAGTAGTATAGGCGGGGCGCTTGGGGCCAACGTCCTGACTTTC
NA	TRBJ1-2	TRBV7-8	NA	CASSFADRPLYGYTF	TGTGCCAGCAGCTTCGCGGACAGACCCCTCTATGGCTACACCTTC
NA	TRBJ2-5	TRBV29-1	NA	CSVRTGGREETQYF	TGCAGCGTTCGAACAGGGGGGAGGGAAGAGACCCAGTACTTC
once	TRBJ2-5	TRBV5-1	TRBD1	CASSLNRGLKETQYF	TGCGCCAGCAGCTTGAACAGGGGGCTAAAAGAGACCCAGTACTTC
once	TRBJ2-3	TRBV10-3	NA	CAISESGGFGTDTQYF	TGTGCCATCAGTGAGTCGGGCGGGTTTGGCACAGATACGCAGTATTTT
NA	TRBJ2-7	TRBV28	TRBD1	CASSSPGTGGYEQYF	TGTGCCAGCAGTTCCCCCGGGACAGGGGGCTACGAGCAGTACTTC
NA	TRBJ1-2	TRBV28	NA	CASRRDPSFLGANGYTF	TGTGCCAGCAGGCGGGACCCCTCTTTTCTGGGAGCGAATGGCTACACCTTC
once	TRBJ2-7	TRBV29-1	TRBD1	CSVEDPGRGNYEQYF	TGCAGCGTTGAAGACCCGGGCAGGGGGAACTACGAGCAGTACTTC
few	TRBJ2-7	TRBV13	NA	CASSPHRLGYEQYF	TGTGCCAGCAGCCCCCATAGACTAGGGTACGAGCAGTACTTC
once	TRBJ2-6	TRBV12-5	TRBD1	CASGLYRDRGSSGANVLTF	TGTGCTAGTGGTTTGTACCGGGACAGGGGTTCATCTGGGGCCAACGTCCTGACTTTC
NA	TRBJ2-7	TRBV19	NA	CASSTSDSYEQYF	TGTGCCAGTAGTACCAGTGACAGTTACGAGCAGTACTTC
NA	TRBJ2-5	TRBV11-3	NA	CASSPRGQVGQETQYF	TGTGCCAGCAGCCCAAGGGGCCAGGTTGGCCAAGAGACCCAGTACTTC
once	TRBJ1-1	TRBV30	TRBD1	CAWSDRHPGGAFF	TGTGCCTGGAGTGACCGCCATCCAGGGGGAGCTTTCTTT
NA	TRBJ2-7	TRBV30	NA	CAWSWGDRTYEQYF	TGTGCCTGGAGTTGGGGGGACAGAACCTACGAGCAGTACTTC
NA	TRBJ1-1	TRBV10-1	NA	CASSSTGPGTEAFF	TGCGCCAGCAGTTCGACAGGCCCGGGGACTGAAGCTTTCTTT
NA	TRBJ2-1	TRBV7-3	NA	CASSPTGEGYEQFF	TGTGCCAGCAGCCCAACGGGGGAAGGGTATGAGCAGTTCTTC
NA	TRBJ2-1	TRBV5-4	TRBD1	CASSSPIQGRYEQFF	TGTGCCAGCAGCTCCCCGATACAGGGGCGGTATGAGCAGTTCTTC
few	TRBJ1-3	TRBV10-3	NA	CAISGFGGRENTIYF	TGTGCCATCAGTGGGTTCGGGGGGCGCGAAAACACCATATATTTT
once	TRBJ1-1	TRBV7-9	TRBD1	CASSGQENTEAFF	TGTGCCAGCAGTGGACAGGAAAACACTGAAGCTTTCTTT
once	TRBJ2-3	TRBV7-9	TRBD2	CASSLVVAGGLPDTQYF	TGTGCCAGCAGCTTAGTTGTCGCGGGGGGGCTTCCAGATACGCAGTATTTT
NA	TRBJ2-5	TRBV9	NA	CASSPGPGETQYF	TGTGCCAGCAGCCCTGGACCGGGGGAGACCCAGTACTTC
few	TRBJ1-1	TRBV4-3	TRBD1	CASSQQSRGHTEAFF	TGCGCCAGCAGCCAACAAAGCAGGGGGCACACTGAAGCTTTCTTT
NA	TRBJ2-7	TRBV18	NA	CASSLRDSKGEQYF	TGTGCCAGCTCACTCCGGGACTCAAAGGGCGAGCAGTACTTC
NA	TRBJ2-1	TRBV27	NA	CASREWATDNEQFF	TGTGCCAGCAGAGAGTGGGCCACGGACAATGAGCAGTTCTTC
NA	TRBJ1-1	TRBV27	NA	CASSALALSTEAFF	TGTGCCAGCAGTGCCCTTGCTTTGAGCACTGAAGCTTTCTTT
NA	TRBJ2-3	TRBV9	TRBD1	CASSGGQGSPDTQYF	TGTGCCAGCAGCGGCGGACAGGGGTCCCCAGATACGCAGTATTTT
NA	TRBJ2-3	TRBV7-3	TRBD1	CASSLTGNADTQYF	TGTGCCAGCAGCTTGACAGGGAACGCAGATACGCAGTATTTT
NA	TRBJ1-5	TRBV10-3	NA	CAISDRGGIQPQHF	TGTGCCATCAGTGATAGGGGGGGAATTCAGCCCCAGCATTTT
NA	TRBJ1-6	TRBV11-1	TRBD1	CASSPRTGSSLHF	TGTGCCAGCAGCCCACGGACAGGGTCATCCCTCCACTTT
NA	TRBJ2-2	TRBV27	TRBD1	CASTLTGGNGELFF	TGTGCCAGCACCCTCACAGGGGGAAACGGGGAGCTGTTTTTT
NA	TRBJ1-5	TRBV19	NA	CASSRGRQPQHF	TGTGCCAGTAGTAGGGGCCGACAGCCCCAGCATTTT